Shown below are 2 T cell receptor beta chains from a single sample sequenced in a study of Graves' ophthalmopathy and Graves' hyperthyroidism. Amplification targeted the TCR beta CDR3 regions, with RNA transcripts as the source material. Second-round multiplex PCR followed a first-round RT-PCR using HTBI primers. Each CDR3 protein is one row after TCRdb ran MiXCR on the multiplex PCR reads. The sample lists some 160,000 distinct CDR3 sequences, around 39% occurring once. The sequenced sample consisted of peripheral blood. The receptors were sampled from a man between 25 and 39 years old with Graves' ophthalmopathy.

Ten or more counts support this clonotype. The chain combines TRBV15 with TRBJ1-5, with D unresolved. The CDR3 contains 18 residues. Trimming took 1 base from V and 0 from J, leaving 16 bases between them. Per germline, CDR1 LNHNV and CDR2 YYDKDF (reference sequence). In nucleotides, the CDR3 is TGTGCCACCAGCAGAGCGTTAGGCTCACTTAATAGCAATCAGCCCCAGCATTTT. It specifies CATSRALGSLNSNQPQHF.

This clonotype was detected ten times or more. The chain recombines TRBV6-5 with TRBJ1-3; unclear D gene. Germline V lookup: CDR1 MNHEY, CDR2 SVGAGI. V lost 0 bases and J lost 4, with 13 bases in between. The CDR3 has 16 amino acids. The CDR3 coding sequence is TGTGCCAGCAGTTACTCGTGGAGGGCTTCAGGAAACACCATATATTTT. As protein: CASSYSWRASGNTIYF.